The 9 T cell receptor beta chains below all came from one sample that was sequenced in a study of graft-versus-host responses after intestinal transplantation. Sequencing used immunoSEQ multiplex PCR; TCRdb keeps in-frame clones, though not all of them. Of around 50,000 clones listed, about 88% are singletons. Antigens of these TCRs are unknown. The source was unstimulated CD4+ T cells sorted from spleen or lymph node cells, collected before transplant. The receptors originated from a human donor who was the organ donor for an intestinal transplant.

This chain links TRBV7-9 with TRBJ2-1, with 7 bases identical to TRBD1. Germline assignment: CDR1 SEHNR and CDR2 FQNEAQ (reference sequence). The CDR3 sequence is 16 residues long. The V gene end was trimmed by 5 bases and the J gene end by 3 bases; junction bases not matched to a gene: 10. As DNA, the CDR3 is TGTGCCAGCAGCCTCTCAGGGGGAGTGATCTACAATGAGCAGTTCTTC. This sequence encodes CASSLSGGVIYNEQFF.

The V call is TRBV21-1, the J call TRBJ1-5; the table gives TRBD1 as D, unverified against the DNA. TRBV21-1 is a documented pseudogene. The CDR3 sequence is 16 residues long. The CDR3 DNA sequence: TGTGCCAGCCCGAATTTAAAGACAGGGGGCAATCAGCCCCAGCATTTT. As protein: CASPNLKTGGNQPQHF.

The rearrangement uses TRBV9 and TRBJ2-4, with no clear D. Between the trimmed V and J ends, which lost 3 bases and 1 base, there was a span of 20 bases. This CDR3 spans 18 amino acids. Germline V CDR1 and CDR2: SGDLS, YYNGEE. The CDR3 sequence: CASSGSPDLMGAKNIQYF. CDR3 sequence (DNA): TGTGCCAGCAGCGGAAGTCCCGATCTTATGGGGGCCAAAAACATTCAGTACTTC. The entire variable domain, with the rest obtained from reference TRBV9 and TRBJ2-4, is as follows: DSGVTQTPKHLITATGQRVTLRCSPRSGDLSVYWYQQSLDQGLQFLIQYYNGEERAKGNILERFSAQQFPDLHSELNLSSLELGDSALYFCASSGSPDLMGAKNIQYFGAGTRLSVL.

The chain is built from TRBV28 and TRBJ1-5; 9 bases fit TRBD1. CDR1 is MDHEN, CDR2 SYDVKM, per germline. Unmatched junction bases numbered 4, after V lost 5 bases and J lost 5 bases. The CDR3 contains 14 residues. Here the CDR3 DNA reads TGTGCCAGCAGTCTCAGGACAGGGGATCAGCCCCAGCATTTT. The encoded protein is CASSLRTGDQPQHF.

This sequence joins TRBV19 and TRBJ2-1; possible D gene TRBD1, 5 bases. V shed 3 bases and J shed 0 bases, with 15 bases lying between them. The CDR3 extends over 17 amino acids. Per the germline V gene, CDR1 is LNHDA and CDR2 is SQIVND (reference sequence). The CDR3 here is CASSIFGGASSYNEQFF. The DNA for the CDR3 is TGTGCCAGTAGTATTTTCGGTGGGGCGAGCTCCTACAATGAGCAGTTCTTC.

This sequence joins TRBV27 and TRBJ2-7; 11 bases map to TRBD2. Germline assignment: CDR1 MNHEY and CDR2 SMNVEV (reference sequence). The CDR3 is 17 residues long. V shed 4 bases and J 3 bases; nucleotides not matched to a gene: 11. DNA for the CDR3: TGTGCCAGCAGTTCCATACTGTTAGCGGGGGGGCGCTACGAGCAGTACTTC. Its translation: CASSSILLAGGRYEQYF.

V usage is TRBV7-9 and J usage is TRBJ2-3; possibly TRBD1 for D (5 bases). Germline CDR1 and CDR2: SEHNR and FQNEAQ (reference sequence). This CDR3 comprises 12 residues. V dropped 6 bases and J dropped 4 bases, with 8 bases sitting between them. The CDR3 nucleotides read TGTGCCAGCAGTCTACAGGCAGATACGCAGTATTTT. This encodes CASSLQADTQYF.

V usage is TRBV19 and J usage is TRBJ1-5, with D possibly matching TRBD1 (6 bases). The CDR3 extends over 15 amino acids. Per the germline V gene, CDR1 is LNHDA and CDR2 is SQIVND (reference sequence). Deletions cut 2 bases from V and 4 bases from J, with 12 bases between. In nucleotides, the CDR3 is TGTGCCAGTAGTATAATCGACAGGCCAAATCAGCCCCAGCATTTT. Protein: CASSIIDRPNQPQHF.

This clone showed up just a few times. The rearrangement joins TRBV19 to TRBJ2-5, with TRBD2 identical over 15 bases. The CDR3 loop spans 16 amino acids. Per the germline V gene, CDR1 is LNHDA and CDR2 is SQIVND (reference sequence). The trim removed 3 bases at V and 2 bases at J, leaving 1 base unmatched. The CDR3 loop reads CASSIGLAGGQETQYF. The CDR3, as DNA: TGTGCCAGTAGTATTGGACTAGCGGGGGGGCAAGAGACCCAGTACTTC.